These T cell receptor beta chains were read from a single sample in a study of cytomegalovirus exposure and HLA in healthy donors. The repertoire was sequenced with immunoSEQ multiplex PCR; TCRdb's copy has only in-frame clones and lacks some. This table holds fewer than 150,000 clones, more than 60% found once. The sample was PBMCs. All receptors derive from a woman aged 40-49 years in good health and CMV-seropositive. Each CDR3 is given with its conserved first and last residue. Each record gives: D gene, V gene, J gene, clone size, CDR3 protein, CDR3 DNA. A D gene is named only where the DNA matches it firmly. Clone size is shown for a subset of rows, as once, few, many or a class of expanded clone.

TRBD2	TRBV4-2	TRBJ2-5	-	CASSQDLAGGQETQYF	TGTGCCAGCAGCCAAGACTTGGCGGGGGGGCAAGAGACCCAGTACTTC
TRBD1	TRBV7-9	TRBJ2-2	-	CASSLKQGGTGELFF	TGTGCCAGCAGCTTAAAACAGGGGGGCACCGGGGAGCTGTTTTTT
TRBD1	TRBV7-3	TRBJ2-3	-	CASSPGQGTDTQYF	TGTGCCAGCAGCCCTGGACAGGGCACAGATACGCAGTATTTT
TRBD1	TRBV4-1	TRBJ1-1	-	CASSQDPPTGKAFF	TGCGCCAGCAGCCAAGATCCTCCGACAGGGAAGGCTTTCTTT
TRBD2	TRBV7-9	TRBJ2-3	once	CASRRTGTSPHDTQYF	TGTGCCAGCAGACGAACCGGGACTAGCCCCCACGATACGCAGTATTTT
-	TRBV11-3	TRBJ2-1	-	CASSLESPTHGTNNEQFF	TGTGCCAGCAGCTTAGAGTCCCCGACCCACGGGACAAACAATGAGCAGTTCTTC
TRBD2	TRBV5-1	TRBJ2-7	-	CASSSAGTSVGEQYF	TGCGCCAGCAGCTCAGCCGGGACTAGCGTGGGAGAGCAGTACTTC
TRBD2	TRBV4-1	TRBJ2-4	-	CASSQEGRDGTRNIQYF	TGCGCCAGCAGCCAAGAAGGTCGGGACGGGACTAGAAACATTCAGTACTTC
TRBD2	TRBV7-2	TRBJ2-7	-	CASTGTSGPYEQYF	TGTGCCAGCACCGGGACTAGCGGTCCCTACGAGCAGTACTTC
TRBD2	TRBV5-4	TRBJ2-3	-	CASSLGLAGDAEDTQYF	TGTGCCAGCAGCTTAGGACTAGCGGGAGACGCCGAAGATACGCAGTATTTT
-	TRBV10-2	TRBJ1-6	-	CASTRGDSPLHF	TGCGCCAGCACCAGAGGTGATTCACCCCTCCACTTT
-	TRBV7-2	TRBJ2-1	-	CASRPGGGGAYNEQFF	TGTGCCAGCAGGCCAGGGGGCGGGGGGGCCTACAATGAGCAGTTCTTC
TRBD1	TRBV5-4	TRBJ2-5	once	CASSLRDSVFLGQYF	TGTGCCAGCAGCTTGCGGGACAGTGTTTTCCTCGGGCAGTACTTC
TRBD2	TRBV7-2	TRBJ2-3	-	CASSSVTSGMSTDTQYF	TGTGCCAGCAGCTCCGTGACTAGCGGGATGAGCACAGATACGCAGTATTTT
TRBD2	TRBV25-1	TRBJ2-3	-	CASISPGLDTDTQYF	TGTGCCAGCATCTCTCCCGGACTAGACACAGATACGCAGTATTTT
-	TRBV4-2	TRBJ1-1	-	CASSQRLDTEAFF	TGTGCCAGCAGCCAGAGACTGGACACTGAAGCTTTCTTT
-	TRBV7-2	TRBJ2-7	-	CASSPTAGFSYEQYF	TGTGCCAGCAGCCCTACAGCAGGGTTCTCCTACGAGCAGTACTTC
-	TRBV2	TRBJ2-7	-	CASSEGRGVYEQYF	TGTGCCAGCAGTGAGGGCAGGGGGGTATACGAGCAGTACTTC
TRBD1	TRBV7-6	TRBJ1-5	-	CASSLGNRGSNQPQHF	TGTGCCAGCAGCCTAGGGAACAGGGGTAGCAATCAGCCCCAGCATTTT
-	TRBV30	TRBJ2-1	-	CAWGRMGSNEQFF	TGTGCCTGGGGGAGGATGGGTTCCAATGAGCAGTTCTTC
-	TRBV30	TRBJ2-7	-	CAWSRCLEPYEQYF	TGTGCCTGGAGTAGATGCCTAGAGCCCTACGAGCAGTACTTC
-	TRBV7-2	TRBJ1-1	-	CASSLVQGNTEAFF	TGTGCCAGCAGCTTAGTTCAGGGGAACACTGAAGCTTTCTTT
TRBD2	TRBV7-2	TRBJ2-4	-	CASSLVSGGSGNIQYF	TGTGCCAGCAGCTTAGTTAGCGGGGGGTCCGGGAACATTCAGTACTTC